This T cell receptor beta chain stems from a study of T cells in women clearing cervical HPV infection. Findings and caveats of the study: Each sample's T-cell count was unknown, possibly confounding richness.

Genomic DNA, averaging about 1,200 ng per sample, yielded TCR beta CDR3 via immunoSEQ. The method was immunoSEQ multiplex PCR; TCRdb's version includes in-frame clones alone and lacks a portion of them. The sample has 25,000 to 35,000 clones. The CDR3 loop spans 15 amino acids. Germline V gene sequence: CDR1 SNHLY, CDR2 FYNNEI. Of note for this clone: The antigen is not known. Mismatch with germline at one junction end may stem from a read error. From the germline J gene comes the end of the CDR3, since the read stops 3 residues before it. The same CDR3 can be traced to other DNA sequences in this sample.

The V call is TRBV2, the J call TRBJ1-3; TRBD1 aligns across 12 bases. The sample taken for sequencing was blood buffy coat. This clonotype originated in a woman aged 18 to 75 with a cervical HPV16 infection that either progressed to CIN3+ or cleared (not recorded which). The sequenced CDR3 bases are TGTGCCAGCAGCGGGGACAGGGGGCGAGGAAACACA. Amino acids: CASSGDRGRGNT. The full-length CDR3 reads as CASSGDRGRGNTIYF.